A single sample is the source of the 18 T cell receptor beta chains below, sequenced in a study of cytotoxic CD8 clonotypes in ibrutinib-treated CLL. The table came from immunoSEQ multiplex PCR; TCRdb's copy has only in-frame clones and leaves some out. The sample consists of 19,000 or so clones, 50% to 75% of them appearing once. Sequencing used PBMCs, obtained after 12 months of ibrutinib treatment. These receptors were taken from a human donor with chronic lymphocytic leukemia.

This chain links TRBV7-9 with TRBJ1-2, with TRBD1 identical over 8 bases. The CDR3 covers 13 residues. The germline CDR1 and CDR2 sequences are SEHNR and FQNEAQ (reference sequence). The ends lost 5 bases at V and 4 bases at J; junction bases unmatched: 3. CDR3 DNA sequence: TGTGCCAGCAGCCGCGGACAGGGCTATGGCTACACCTTC. Its translation: CASSRGQGYGYTF.

The chain employs TRBV2 and TRBJ2-2; possible D gene TRBD1, 5 bases. This CDR3 is built from 15 residues. Trimming cost V 6 bases and J 1 base, with 12 bases left between them. Germline V gene sequence: CDR1 SNHLY, CDR2 FYNNEI. The CDR3: CASSARQLNTGELFF. DNA of the CDR3: TGTGCCAGCAGCGCGAGACAGCTGAACACCGGGGAGCTGTTTTTT.

V and J are TRBV30 and TRBJ2-1; TRBD2 agrees at 16 bases. The CDR3 is made up of 17 amino acids. V was pared by 4 bases and J by 3 bases, with 6 bases of the junction left unmatched. The germline gives CDR1 GTSNPN, CDR2 SVGIG (reference sequence). This chain's CDR3 is CAWTGTSGRADYNEQFF. Written as DNA, the CDR3 is TGTGCCTGGACCGGGACTAGCGGGAGGGCCGACTACAATGAGCAGTTCTTC.

The chain's CDR3 is CASGEGYGGTYEQYF. The CDR3 nucleotides are TGTGCCAGCGGCGAAGGGTATGGCGGGACGTACGAGCAGTACTTC. The rearrangement uses TRBV2 and TRBJ2-7; TRBD2 might be the D (6 bases). The CDR3 has 15 amino acids. Per germline, CDR1 SNHLY and CDR2 FYNNEI. V lost 8 bases and J 4 bases, leaving 21 bases between the germline ends.

The chain carries TRBV10-2 and TRBJ2-7, with 7 bases matching TRBD2. The germline CDR1 and CDR2 sequences are WSHSY and SAAADI. The CDR3 is 15 residues long. J was trimmed by 0 bases and V by 8 bases; bases with no gene match: 10. In nucleotides, the CDR3 is TGCGCCAGCGTGAGGTCCCTAGCGGACTCCTACGAGCAGTACTTC. Translated: CASVRSLADSYEQYF.

The chain is built from TRBV28 and TRBJ1-1; D is uncertain. V lost 6 bases, J lost 4 bases, and 15 bases lay in between. The CDR3 length is 14 residues. Germline CDR1 MDHEN, CDR2 SYDVKM. The CDR3 sequence: CASSPPAGSTEAFF. The CDR3 nucleotides read TGTGCCAGCAGCCCACCCGCGGGGAGCACTGAAGCTTTCTTT.

V usage is TRBV2 and J usage is TRBJ1-3, with TRBD1 matching 8 bases. Germline loops: CDR1 SNHLY, CDR2 FYNNEI. V shed 8 bases, J shed 3 bases, and the junction held 6 bases outside the gene matches. This CDR3 contains 14 residues. The CDR3 loop is CASEQGAGGNTIYF. DNA for the CDR3: TGTGCCAGCGAGCAGGGGGCGGGTGGAAACACCATATATTTT.

This sequence joins TRBV7-9 and TRBJ1-3; perhaps TRBD1 as D (6 bases). Between the trimmed V and J ends, which lost 5 bases and 1 base, there was a span of 12 bases. The CDR3 sequence is 15 residues long. Germline V gene data show CDR1 as SEHNR and CDR2 as FQNEAQ (reference sequence). As DNA, the CDR3 is TGTGCCAGCAGCCCAGTAGGGACATCTGGAAACACCATATATTTT. Translated: CASSPVGTSGNTIYF.

This clone came up a few times. This sequence joins TRBV11-1 and TRBJ2-5, with 10 bases lining up with TRBD1. This CDR3 comprises 17 residues. V lost 5 bases and J lost 4; bases outside the gene matches: 13. The V gene's germline CDR1 is SGHAT and CDR2 FQDESV (reference sequence). CDR3 loop: CASSPRTGGGSRETQYF. Written as DNA, the CDR3 is TGTGCCAGCAGCCCCCGGACAGGGGGAGGTTCGCGAGAGACCCAGTACTTC.

The chain recombines TRBV2 with TRBJ2-1; D ambiguous. CDR1 and CDR2 from the germline V gene are SNHLY and FYNNEI. This CDR3 region has 14 residues. The germline V and J ends were trimmed by 4 bases and 9 bases, with 16 bases remaining between them. The CDR3 nucleotides read TGTGCCAGCAGTGTACAGTTCGATGGCGGTGAGCAGTTCTTC. Protein product: CASSVQFDGGEQFF. The full variable domain, in which reference TRBV2 and TRBJ2-1 provide the parts outside the CDR3, is EPEVTQTPSHQVTQMGQEVILRCVPISNHLYFYWYRQILGQKVEFLVSFYNNEISEKSEIFDDQFSVERPDGSNFTLKIRSTKLEDSAMYFCASSVQFDGGEQFFGPGTRLTVL.

The count of this clone is one. The rearrangement joins TRBV4-2 to TRBJ2-5, with a weak D call TRBD2 (5 bases). V gave up 0 bases and J gave up 2 bases, with 10 bases separating them. CDR3 length: 15 amino acids. Germline CDR1 reads LGHNA; CDR2 reads YNFKEQ. CDR3 sequence: CASSQEAGKQETQYF. The CDR3, as DNA: TGTGCCAGCAGCCAAGAGGCGGGTAAGCAAGAGACCCAGTACTTC.

The genes are TRBV6-1 and TRBJ2-4; 9 bases are a match to TRBD1. The CDR3 consists of 13 residues. The V segment lost 10 bases and the J segment 6 bases; nucleotides outside the gene matches: 7. Germline V gives CDR1 MNHNS, CDR2 SASEGT. The CDR3 bases are TGTGCCACCTTACAGGGGGCTGGAAACATTCAGTACTTC. This translates into CATLQGAGNIQYF.

The chain combines TRBV19 with TRBJ2-7; 8 bases align to TRBD1. Trimming cost V 4 bases and J 6 bases; bases outside gene matches: 8. The CDR3 is 14 amino acids. Germline V gene data show CDR1 as LNHDA and CDR2 as SQIVND (reference sequence). The CDR3 spells CASSSQGAVGEQYF. CDR3 DNA: TGTGCCAGTAGTAGCCAGGGGGCAGTCGGCGAGCAGTACTTC.

The chain is built from TRBV6-5 and TRBJ1-5, with no clear D. The ends were cut back, 6 bases at V and 7 bases at J, with 19 bases in the middle. The germline gives CDR1 MNHEY, CDR2 SVGAGI. CDR3 length: 15 amino acids. The CDR3 reads CASSFTGGSNQPQHF. In DNA, the CDR3 is TGTGCCAGCAGCTTTACGGGAGGGAGTAACCAGCCCCAGCATTTT.

The V call is TRBV7-3, the J call TRBJ2-2, with 10 bases identical to TRBD2. The CDR3 totals 16 residues. Germline CDR1 reads SGHTA; CDR2 reads FQGTGA. The J segment lost 4 bases and the V segment lost 2 bases, leaving 4 bases of the junction unmatched. CDR3: CASSLVASGSTGELFF. The CDR3 nucleotides read TGTGCCAGCAGCTTAGTGGCTAGCGGGAGCACCGGGGAGCTGTTTTTT.

This chain connects TRBV5-6 to TRBJ2-3, with a tentative D call TRBD1 (5 bases). V was shortened by 1 base and J by 4 bases, with 10 bases between the two germline ends. Germline CDR1 reads SGHDT; CDR2 reads YYEEEE. The CDR3 sequence is 14 residues long. CDR3: CASSLLGAADTQYF. The CDR3, as DNA: TGTGCCAGCAGCTTGTTAGGGGCCGCAGATACGCAGTATTTT.

The V call is TRBV5-1, the J call TRBJ2-3; weak D call: TRBD2 (6 bases). CDR1 is SGHRS, CDR2 YFSETQ, per germline. CDR3 length: 16 amino acids. V was pared by 1 base and J by 2 bases, with 14 bases between. The CDR3 loop reads CASSLTGPGDTDTQYF. CDR3 DNA sequence: TGCGCCAGCAGCTTGACGGGGCCGGGAGACACAGATACGCAGTATTTT.

In this sample, this clone turned up a few times. This chain joins TRBV7-9 and TRBJ1-2; D not certain. The CDR3 has 13 residues. The germline V gene encodes CDR1 SEHNR and CDR2 FQNEAQ (reference sequence). The ends were cut back, 10 bases at V and 0 bases at J, with 12 bases in the middle. CDR3 region: CATRANTNYGYTF. The CDR3 region has the DNA TGTGCCACCCGGGCAAACACTAACTATGGCTACACCTTC.